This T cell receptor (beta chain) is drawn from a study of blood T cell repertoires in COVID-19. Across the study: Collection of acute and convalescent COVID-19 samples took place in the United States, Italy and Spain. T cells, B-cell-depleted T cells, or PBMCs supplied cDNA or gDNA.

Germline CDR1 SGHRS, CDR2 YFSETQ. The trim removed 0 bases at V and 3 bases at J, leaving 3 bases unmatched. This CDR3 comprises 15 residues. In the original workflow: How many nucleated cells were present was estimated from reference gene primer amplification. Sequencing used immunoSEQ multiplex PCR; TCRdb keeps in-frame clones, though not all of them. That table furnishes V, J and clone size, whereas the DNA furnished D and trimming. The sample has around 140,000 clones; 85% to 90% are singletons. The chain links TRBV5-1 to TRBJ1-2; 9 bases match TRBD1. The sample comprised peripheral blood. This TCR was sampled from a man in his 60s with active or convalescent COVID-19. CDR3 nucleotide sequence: TGCGCCAGCAGCTTGGACAGGGGGCAGGACTATGGCTACACCTTC. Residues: CASSLDRGQDYGYTF.